This TCR beta chain was documented in a study of technical replicates of blood from several donors. Trimming shortened V by 7 bases and J by 6 bases, and 13 bases separated the two germline ends. CDR3 length: 13 amino acids. The germline CDR1 and CDR2 sequences are MNHNY and SVGAGI (reference sequence). Generated by immunoSEQ multiplex PCR, the TCRdb table keeps only in-frame clones and is missing some. The data contain 68,000 or so clones, almost 95% of them seen just once; the ten biggest clones take up roughly 0.39%. This TCR was recovered from a human donor in good health. This chain connects TRBV6-6 to TRBJ1-3, with D possibly being TRBD1 (5 bases). Sequencing was performed on T cells isolated from PBMCs. This CDR3 reads CASMGDLANTIYF. The CDR3 coding sequence is TGTGCCAGCATGGGGGACTTAGCAAACACCATATATTTT.